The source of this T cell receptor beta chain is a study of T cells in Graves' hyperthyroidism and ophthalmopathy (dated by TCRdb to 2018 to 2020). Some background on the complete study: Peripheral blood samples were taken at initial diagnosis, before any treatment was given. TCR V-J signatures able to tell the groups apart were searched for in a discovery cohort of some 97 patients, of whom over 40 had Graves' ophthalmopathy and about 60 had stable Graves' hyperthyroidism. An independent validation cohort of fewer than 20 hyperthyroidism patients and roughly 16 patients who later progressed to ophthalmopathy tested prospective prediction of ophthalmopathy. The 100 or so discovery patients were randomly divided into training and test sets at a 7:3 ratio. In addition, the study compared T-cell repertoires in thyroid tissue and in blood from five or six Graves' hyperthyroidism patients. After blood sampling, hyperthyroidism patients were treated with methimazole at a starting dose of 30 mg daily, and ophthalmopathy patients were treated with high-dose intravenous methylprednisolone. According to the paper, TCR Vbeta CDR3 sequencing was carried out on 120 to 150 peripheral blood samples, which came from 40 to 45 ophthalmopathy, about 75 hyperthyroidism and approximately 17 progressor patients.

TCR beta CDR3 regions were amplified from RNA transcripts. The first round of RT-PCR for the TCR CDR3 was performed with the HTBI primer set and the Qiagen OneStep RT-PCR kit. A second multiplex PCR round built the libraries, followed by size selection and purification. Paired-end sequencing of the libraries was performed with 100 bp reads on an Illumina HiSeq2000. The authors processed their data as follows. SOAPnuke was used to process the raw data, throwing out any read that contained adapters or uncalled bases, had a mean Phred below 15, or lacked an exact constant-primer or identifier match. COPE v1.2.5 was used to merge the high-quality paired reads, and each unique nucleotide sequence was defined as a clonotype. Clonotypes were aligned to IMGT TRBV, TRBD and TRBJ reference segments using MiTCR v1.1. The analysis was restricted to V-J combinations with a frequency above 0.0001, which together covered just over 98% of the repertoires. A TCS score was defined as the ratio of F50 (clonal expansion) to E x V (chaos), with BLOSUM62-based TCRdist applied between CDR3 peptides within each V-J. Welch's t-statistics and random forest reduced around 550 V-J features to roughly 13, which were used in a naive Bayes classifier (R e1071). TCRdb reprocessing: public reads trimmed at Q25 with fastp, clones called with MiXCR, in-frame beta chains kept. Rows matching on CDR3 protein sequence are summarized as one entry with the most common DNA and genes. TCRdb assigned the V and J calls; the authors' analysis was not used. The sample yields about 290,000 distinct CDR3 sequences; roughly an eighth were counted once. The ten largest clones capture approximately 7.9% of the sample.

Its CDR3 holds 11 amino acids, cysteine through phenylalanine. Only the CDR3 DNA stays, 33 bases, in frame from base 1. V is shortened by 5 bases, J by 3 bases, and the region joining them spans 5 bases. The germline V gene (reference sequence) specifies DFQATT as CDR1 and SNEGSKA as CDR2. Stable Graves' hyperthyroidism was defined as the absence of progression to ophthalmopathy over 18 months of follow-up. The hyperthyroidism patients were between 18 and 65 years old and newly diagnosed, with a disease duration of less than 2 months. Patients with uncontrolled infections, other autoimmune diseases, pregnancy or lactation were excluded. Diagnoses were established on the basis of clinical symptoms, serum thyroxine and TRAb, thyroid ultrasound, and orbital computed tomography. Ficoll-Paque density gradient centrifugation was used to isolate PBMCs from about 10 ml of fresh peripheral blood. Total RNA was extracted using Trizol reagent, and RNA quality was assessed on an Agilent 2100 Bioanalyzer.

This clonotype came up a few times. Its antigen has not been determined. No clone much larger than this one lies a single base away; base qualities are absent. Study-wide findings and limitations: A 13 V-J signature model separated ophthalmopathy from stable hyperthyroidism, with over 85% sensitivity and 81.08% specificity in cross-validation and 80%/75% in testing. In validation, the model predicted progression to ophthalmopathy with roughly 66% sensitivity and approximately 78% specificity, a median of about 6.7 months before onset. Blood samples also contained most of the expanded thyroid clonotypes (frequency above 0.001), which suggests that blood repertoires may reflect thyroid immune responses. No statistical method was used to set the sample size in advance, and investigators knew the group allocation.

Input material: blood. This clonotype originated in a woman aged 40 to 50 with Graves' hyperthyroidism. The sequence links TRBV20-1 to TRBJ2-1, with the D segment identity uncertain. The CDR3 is CSAWDYNEQFF. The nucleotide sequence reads TGCAGTGCTTGGGACTACAATGAGCAGTTCTTC.